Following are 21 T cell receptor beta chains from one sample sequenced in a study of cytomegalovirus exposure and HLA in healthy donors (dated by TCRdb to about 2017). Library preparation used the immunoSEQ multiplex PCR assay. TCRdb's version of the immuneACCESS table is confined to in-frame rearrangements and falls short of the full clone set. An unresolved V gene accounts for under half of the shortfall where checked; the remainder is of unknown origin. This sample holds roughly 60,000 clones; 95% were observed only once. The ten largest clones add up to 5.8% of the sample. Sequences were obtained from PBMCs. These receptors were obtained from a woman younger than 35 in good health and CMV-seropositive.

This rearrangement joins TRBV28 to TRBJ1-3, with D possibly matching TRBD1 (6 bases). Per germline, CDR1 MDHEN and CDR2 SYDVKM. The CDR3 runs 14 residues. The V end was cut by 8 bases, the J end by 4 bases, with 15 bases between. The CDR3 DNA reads TGTGCCAGCGCCACAGGGTCGGCCGGAAACACCATATATTTT. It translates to CASATGSAGNTIYF.

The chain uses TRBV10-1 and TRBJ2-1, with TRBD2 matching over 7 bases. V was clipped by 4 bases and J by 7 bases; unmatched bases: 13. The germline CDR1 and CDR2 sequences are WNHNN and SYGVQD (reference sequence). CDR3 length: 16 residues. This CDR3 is CASSGGERGDLNEQFF. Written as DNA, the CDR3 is TGCGCCAGCAGTGGAGGAGAGCGGGGAGACCTTAATGAGCAGTTCTTC.

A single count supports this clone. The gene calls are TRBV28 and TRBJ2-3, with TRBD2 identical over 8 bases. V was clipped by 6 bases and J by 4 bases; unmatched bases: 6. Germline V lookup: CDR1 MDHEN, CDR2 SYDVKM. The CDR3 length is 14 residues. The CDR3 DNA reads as TGTGCCAGCAGGAGCGGGAGTGTCTCAGATACGCAGTATTTT. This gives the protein CASRSGSVSDTQYF.

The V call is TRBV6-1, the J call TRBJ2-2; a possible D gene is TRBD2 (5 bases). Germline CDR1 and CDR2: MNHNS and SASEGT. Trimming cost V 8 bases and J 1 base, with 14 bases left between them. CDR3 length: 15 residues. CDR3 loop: CASGSRSLNTGELFF. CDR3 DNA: TGTGCCAGCGGGAGCCGGAGCTTGAACACCGGGGAGCTGTTTTTT.

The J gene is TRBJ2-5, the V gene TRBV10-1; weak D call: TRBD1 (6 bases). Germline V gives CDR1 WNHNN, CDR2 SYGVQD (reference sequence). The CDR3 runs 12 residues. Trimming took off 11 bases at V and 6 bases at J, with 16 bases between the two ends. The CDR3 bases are TGCGCCGGGCGATATTGGGGGCAGACCCAGTACTTC. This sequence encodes CAGRYWGQTQYF.

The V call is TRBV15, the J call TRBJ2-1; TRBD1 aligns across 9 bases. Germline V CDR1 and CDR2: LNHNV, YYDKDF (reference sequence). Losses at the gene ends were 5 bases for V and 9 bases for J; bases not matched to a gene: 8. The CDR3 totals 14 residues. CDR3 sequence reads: CATSPGTGRVEQFF. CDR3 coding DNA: TGTGCCACCAGCCCTGGGACAGGGCGAGTTGAGCAGTTCTTC.

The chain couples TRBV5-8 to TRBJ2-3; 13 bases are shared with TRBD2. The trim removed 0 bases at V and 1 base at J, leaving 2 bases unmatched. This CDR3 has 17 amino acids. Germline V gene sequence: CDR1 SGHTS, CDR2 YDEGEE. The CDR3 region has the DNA TGTGCCAGCAGCTTGGGCGGGACTAGCGGGGGCACAGATACGCAGTATTTT. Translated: CASSLGGTSGGTDTQYF.

This chain's CDR3 is CASSPGSAGGPDTQYF. The CDR3 DNA reads as TGTGCCAGCAGCCCCGGGAGCGCGGGGGGGCCAGATACGCAGTATTTT. The chain couples TRBV28 to TRBJ2-3; 9 bases fit TRBD2. There are 16 residues in the CDR3. With V trimmed by 6 bases and J by 4 bases, 11 bases remained unmatched. The germline V gene has CDR1 MDHEN and CDR2 SYDVKM. Complete variable domain (other parts from reference TRBV28 and TRBJ2-3): DVKVTQSSRYLVKRTGEKVFLECVQDMDHENMFWYRQDPGLGLRLIYFSYDVKMKEKGDIPEGYSVSREKKERFSLILESASTNQTSMYLCASSPGSAGGPDTQYFGPGTRLTVL.

The CDR3 coding sequence is TGTGCCAACGAGCGCCGTGTGGCTCAAGAGACCCAGTACTTC. Translation gives CANERRVAQETQYF. The chain has TRBV27 and TRBJ2-5; D gene unclear. This CDR3 spans 14 amino acids. V lost 10 bases and J lost 2, with 17 bases in between. The germline CDR1 and CDR2 sequences are MNHEY and SMNVEV (reference sequence).

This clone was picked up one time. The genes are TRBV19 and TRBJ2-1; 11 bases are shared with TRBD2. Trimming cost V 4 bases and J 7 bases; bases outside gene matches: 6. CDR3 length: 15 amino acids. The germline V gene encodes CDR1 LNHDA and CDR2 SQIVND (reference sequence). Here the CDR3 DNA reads TGTGCCAGTAGTACGACTAGCGGGACGCCTAATGAGCAGTTCTTC. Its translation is CASSTTSGTPNEQFF.

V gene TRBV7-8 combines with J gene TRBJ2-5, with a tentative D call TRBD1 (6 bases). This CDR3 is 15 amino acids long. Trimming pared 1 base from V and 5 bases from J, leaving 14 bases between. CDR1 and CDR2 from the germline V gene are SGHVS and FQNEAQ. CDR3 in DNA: TGTGCCAGCAGCTTAGGTGACAGGCTACCTGAGACCCAGTACTTC. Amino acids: CASSLGDRLPETQYF.

The CDR3 region has the DNA TGTGCCAGCAGCTTAGTGATTGGACAGATTAGCAATCAGCCCCAGCATTTT. This encodes CASSLVIGQISNQPQHF. The chain employs TRBV11-3 and TRBJ1-5; perhaps TRBD1 as D (6 bases). This CDR3 region has 17 residues. CDR1 and CDR2 (germline): SGHNT, YENEEA. V lost 1 base and J 0 bases, leaving 13 bases between the germline ends.

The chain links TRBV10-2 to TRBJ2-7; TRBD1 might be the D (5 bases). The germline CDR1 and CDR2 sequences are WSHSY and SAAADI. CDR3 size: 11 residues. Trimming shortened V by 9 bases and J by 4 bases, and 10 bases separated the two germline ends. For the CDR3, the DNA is TGCGCCAGGGAAGGGGTGTACGAGCAGTACTTC. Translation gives CAREGVYEQYF.

This CDR3 is CASILLAGLSTDTQYF. CDR3 sequence (DNA): TGTGCCAGCATCCTATTAGCGGGACTCAGCACAGATACGCAGTATTTT. This chain uses TRBV7-2 with TRBJ2-3, with 8 bases aligning to TRBD2. Germline V gene data show CDR1 as SGHTA and CDR2 as FQGNSA. V shed 7 bases, J shed 0 bases, and the junction held 9 bases outside the gene matches. The CDR3 sequence is 16 residues long.

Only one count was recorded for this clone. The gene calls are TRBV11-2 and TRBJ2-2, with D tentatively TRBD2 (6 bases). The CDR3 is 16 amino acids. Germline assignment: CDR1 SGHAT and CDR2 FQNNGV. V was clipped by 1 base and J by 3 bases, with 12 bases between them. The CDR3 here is CASSLAPAGYTGELFF. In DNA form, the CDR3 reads TGTGCCAGCAGCTTAGCGCCAGCGGGTTACACCGGGGAGCTGTTTTTT.

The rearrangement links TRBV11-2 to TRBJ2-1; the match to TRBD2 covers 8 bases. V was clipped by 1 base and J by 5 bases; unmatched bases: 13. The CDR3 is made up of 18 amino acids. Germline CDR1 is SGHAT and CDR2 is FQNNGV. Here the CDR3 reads CASSLGVEMGLDNNEQFF. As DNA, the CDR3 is TGTGCCAGCAGCTTAGGAGTCGAGATGGGACTAGATAACAATGAGCAGTTCTTC. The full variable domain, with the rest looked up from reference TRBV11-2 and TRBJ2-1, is EAGVAQSPRYKIIEKRQSVAFWCNPISGHATLYWYQQILGQGPKLLIQFQNNGVVDDSQLPKDRFSAERLKGVDSTLKIQPAKLEDSAVYLCASSLGVEMGLDNNEQFFGPGTRLTVL.

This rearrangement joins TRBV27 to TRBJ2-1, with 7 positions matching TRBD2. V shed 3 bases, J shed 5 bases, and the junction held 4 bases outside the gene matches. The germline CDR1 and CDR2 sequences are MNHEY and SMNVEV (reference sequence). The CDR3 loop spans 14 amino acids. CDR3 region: CASSFVGLDNEQFF. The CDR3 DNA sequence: TGTGCCAGCAGTTTTGTAGGACTAGACAATGAGCAGTTCTTC.

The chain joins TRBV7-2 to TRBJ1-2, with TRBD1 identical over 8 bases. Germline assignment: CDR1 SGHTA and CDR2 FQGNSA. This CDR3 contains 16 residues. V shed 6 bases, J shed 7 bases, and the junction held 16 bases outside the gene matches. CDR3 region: CASSFYSSGGGSGYTF. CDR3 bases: TGTGCCAGCAGTTTTTACTCATCAGGGGGCGGAAGTGGCTACACCTTC.

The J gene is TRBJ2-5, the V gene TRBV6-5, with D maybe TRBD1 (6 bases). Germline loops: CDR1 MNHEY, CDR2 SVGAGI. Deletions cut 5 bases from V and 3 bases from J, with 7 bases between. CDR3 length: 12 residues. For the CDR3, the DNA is TGTGCCAGCAGTCAGGGGAAAGAGACCCAGTACTTC. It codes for CASSQGKETQYF.

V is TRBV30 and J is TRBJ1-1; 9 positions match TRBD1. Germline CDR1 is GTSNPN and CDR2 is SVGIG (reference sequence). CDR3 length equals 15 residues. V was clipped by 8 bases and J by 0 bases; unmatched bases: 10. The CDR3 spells CARQGQGRVNTEAFF. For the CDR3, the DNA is TGTGCCCGCCAGGGACAGGGTCGAGTGAACACTGAAGCTTTCTTT.

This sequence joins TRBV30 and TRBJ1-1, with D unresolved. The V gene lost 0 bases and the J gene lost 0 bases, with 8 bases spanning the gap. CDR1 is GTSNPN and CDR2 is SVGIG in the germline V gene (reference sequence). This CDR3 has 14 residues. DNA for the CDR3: TGTGCCTGGAGTGTCGGAGGTATGAACACTGAAGCTTTCTTT. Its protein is CAWSVGGMNTEAFF.